This T cell receptor beta chain was documented in a study of blood T cell repertoires in COVID-19. Here immunoSEQ multiplex PCR was the method, and the copy in TCRdb shows in-frame clones only, minus some. The sample lists tens of thousands of clones; about 90% were seen once. Germline V lookup: CDR1 SGHTA, CDR2 FQGNSA. The CDR3 spans 14 residues. Trimming shortened V by 5 bases and J by 2 bases, and 12 bases separated the two germline ends. The V and J genes are TRBV7-2 and TRBJ2-5, with D possibly matching TRBD1 (6 bases). The specimen was peripheral blood. The origin of this receptor is a human donor with active COVID-19. The donor label of this sample is uncertain. CDR3 sequence: CASSRDRMQETQYF. In DNA, the CDR3 is TGTGCCAGCAGCAGAGACAGGATGCAAGAGACCCAGTACTTC.